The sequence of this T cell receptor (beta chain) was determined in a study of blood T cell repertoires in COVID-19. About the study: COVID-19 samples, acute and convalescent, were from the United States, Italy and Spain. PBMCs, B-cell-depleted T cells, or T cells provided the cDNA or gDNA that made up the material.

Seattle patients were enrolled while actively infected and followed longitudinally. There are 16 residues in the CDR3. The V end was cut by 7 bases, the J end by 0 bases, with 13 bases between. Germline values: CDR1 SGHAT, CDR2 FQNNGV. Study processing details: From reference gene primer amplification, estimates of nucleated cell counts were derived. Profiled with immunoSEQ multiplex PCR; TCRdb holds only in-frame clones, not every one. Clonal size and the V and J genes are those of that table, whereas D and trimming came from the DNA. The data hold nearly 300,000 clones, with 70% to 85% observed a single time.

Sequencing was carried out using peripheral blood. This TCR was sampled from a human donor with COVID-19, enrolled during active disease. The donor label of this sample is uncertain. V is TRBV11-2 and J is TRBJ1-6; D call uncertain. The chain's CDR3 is CASTPAGSSYNSPLHF. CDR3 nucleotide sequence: TGTGCCAGCACCCCAGCTGGGAGCTCCTATAATTCACCCCTCCACTTT.